The 15 T cell receptor beta chains reported below all come from one sample, sequenced in a study of CD8 T cells in ankylosing spondylitis. Study-level points and caveats: A TCR beta motif of fewer than ten highly homologous variants seemed to mark ankylosing spondylitis blood.

Their antigen targets remain unknown. TCRdb itself ran the 5' RACE reads through MiXCR, one entry per CDR3 protein. The data show 350,000 or so distinct CDR3 sequences, 7.5% to 9% seen once. Sequencing used blood, either unsorted or a sorted T cell fraction (not recorded which). These receptors came from a male donor with ankylosing spondylitis.

V gene TRBV18 combines with J gene TRBJ2-3; unclear D gene. Germline V gives CDR1 KGHSH, CDR2 LQKENI. V shed 0 bases and J shed 6 bases, with 13 bases lying between them. CDR3 length: 15 amino acids. DNA of the CDR3: TGTGCCAGCTCACCACCCGATGGGTGGATTGATACGCAGTATTTT. It encodes CASSPPDGWIDTQYF.

This clonotype has a handful of counts. V usage is TRBV6-5 and J usage is TRBJ2-2; D remains unclear. The CDR3 covers 14 residues. Germline V lookup: CDR1 MNHEY, CDR2 SVGAGI. Trimming shortened V by 2 bases and J by 2 bases, and 6 bases separated the two germline ends. This chain's CDR3 is CASSYATNTGELFF. Written as DNA, the CDR3 is TGTGCCAGCAGTTACGCGACCAACACCGGGGAGCTGTTTTTT.

The chain recombines TRBV20-1 with TRBJ2-1; 12 bases are shared with TRBD2. From germline, CDR1 is DFQATT and CDR2 SNEGSKA (reference sequence). The CDR3 spans 19 residues. CDR3 region: CWADGGILAGGGAHNEQFF. CDR3 coding DNA: TGCTGGGCGGATGGGGGCATACTAGCGGGAGGCGGGGCCCACAATGAGCAGTTCTTC.

The gene calls are TRBV7-3 and TRBJ2-1; 7 bases align to TRBD2. Per the germline V gene, CDR1 is SGHTA and CDR2 is FQGTGA. V dropped 2 bases and J dropped 9; count of bases not matched to a gene: 4. CDR3 length equals 13 residues. The CDR3 here is CASSLGSGFEQFF. The CDR3 coding sequence is TGTGCCAGCAGCTTAGGTAGCGGGTTTGAGCAGTTCTTC.

This clonotype has a handful of counts. The gene calls are TRBV7-3 and TRBJ2-7, with D possibly called TRBD1 or TRBD2 (6 bases each). V lost 5 bases to trimming and J lost 4 bases, with 21 bases between them. This CDR3 comprises 16 residues. In germline, CDR1 is SGHTA, CDR2 FQGTGA. DNA of the CDR3: TGTGCCAGCAGCCCCGGTGGGGGGCAGTCGGGGTACGAGCAGTACTTC. As protein: CASSPGGGQSGYEQYF.

This clonotype came up many times. Germline is not matched at one junction end, which may reflect a read error. CDR3 loop: CASSLSGGEQYF. The CDR3 region has the DNA TGTGCCAGCAGCTTATCAGGAGGCGAGCAGTACTTC. This chain joins TRBV28 and TRBJ2-7, with a weak D call TRBD2 (5 bases). Germline V lookup: CDR1 MDHEN, CDR2 SYDVKM. The CDR3 is 12 amino acids.

The V and J genes are TRBV10-3 and TRBJ2-7; TRBD2 matches at 8 bases. CDR3 length equals 15 residues. Germline loops: CDR1 ENHRY, CDR2 SYGVKD. Trimming cost V 4 bases and J 2 bases; bases outside gene matches: 7. The CDR3 bases are TGTGCCATCAGTGGGGGTACTAGCGGCCCCTACGAGCAGTACTTC. Translated, it gives CAISGGTSGPYEQYF.

This clonotype has more than one count but fewer than ten. The V gene is TRBV12-3 or TRBV12-4, the J gene TRBJ2-1; D remains ambiguous. CDR3 length equals 13 residues. Trimming took 7 bases from V and 4 from J, leaving 11 bases between them. CDR3 sequence (DNA): TGTGCCAGCACCAGCACCCCATACAATGAGCAGTTCTTC. This gives the protein CASTSTPYNEQFF.

The chain links TRBV12-3 or TRBV12-4 to TRBJ1-5; 10 positions agree with TRBD1. V dropped 7 bases and J dropped 0; count of bases not matched to a gene: 12. The CDR3 length is 18 residues. CDR3 nucleotides: TGTGCCAGCACCTCAGACAGGGGGCTCGGTGATAGCAATCAGCCCCAGCATTTT. Translated: CASTSDRGLGDSNQPQHF.

The chain carries TRBV29-1 and TRBJ2-7; D not resolved. CDR1 SQVTM and CDR2 ANQGSEA come from the germline V gene. This CDR3 is built from 13 residues. Trimming left V 4 bases short and J 3 bases short, with 13 bases between. The CDR3 reads CSVGESPGYEQYF. The CDR3, as DNA: TGCAGCGTTGGCGAGTCGCCAGGCTACGAGCAGTACTTC.

This chain joins TRBV9 and TRBJ2-7; the D gene could be TRBD1 or TRBD2 (6 bases each). V dropped 2 bases and J dropped 5 bases, with 14 bases sitting between them. CDR1 and CDR2 (germline): SGDLS, YYNGEE. The CDR3 totals 14 residues. CDR3 DNA sequence: TGTGCCAGCAGCGTTGGGGGGCCAAGAAACGAGCAGTACTTC. Amino acids: CASSVGGPRNEQYF.

This clonotype has only a few counts. The chain links TRBV12-3 or TRBV12-4 to TRBJ2-3; 8 bases are shared with TRBD2. The ends lost 6 bases at V and 2 bases at J; junction bases unmatched: 7. The CDR3 covers 15 residues. This CDR3 reads CASSRLARPTDTQYF. CDR3 coding DNA: TGTGCCAGCAGCAGACTAGCGCGTCCCACAGATACGCAGTATTTT.

V is TRBV6-2 or TRBV6-3 and J is TRBJ2-7, with D possibly TRBD2 on 6 matching bases. This CDR3 comprises 14 residues. The V end lost 5 bases, the J end lost 9 bases, and 20 bases lay between the germline ends. Germline CDR1 reads MNHEY; CDR2 reads SVGEGT. The CDR3 region has the DNA TGTGCCAGCAGTGCGGGACTGAGGGGACGACGGCAGTACTTC. It specifies CASSAGLRGRRQYF.

This clonotype came up a few times. V usage is TRBV20-1 and J usage is TRBJ2-5; tentative D call: TRBD2 (6 bases). The germline V gene encodes CDR1 DFQATT and CDR2 SNEGSKA (reference sequence). The CDR3 runs 14 residues. V was cut by 5 bases and J by 4 bases, with 17 bases left in between. CDR3 sequence reads: CSAVPGLVRETQYF. DNA of the CDR3: TGCAGTGCTGTCCCGGGACTCGTCCGAGAGACCCAGTACTTC.

The chain joins TRBV19 to TRBJ2-1, with no clear D. CDR1 is LNHDA, CDR2 SQIVND, per germline (reference sequence). V was clipped by 1 base and J by 6 bases, with 13 bases between them. The CDR3 covers 15 residues. The CDR3 loop is CASSIGVSGVNEQFF. CDR3 nucleotide sequence: TGTGCCAGTAGTATAGGGGTATCCGGCGTCAATGAGCAGTTCTTC. The full variable domain, rest sourced from reference TRBV19 and TRBJ2-1, is DGGITQSPKYLFRKEGQNVTLSCEQNLNHDAMYWYRQDPGQGLRLIYYSQIVNDFQKGDIAEGYSVSREKKESFPLTVTSAQKNPTAFYLCASSIGVSGVNEQFFGPGTRLTVL.